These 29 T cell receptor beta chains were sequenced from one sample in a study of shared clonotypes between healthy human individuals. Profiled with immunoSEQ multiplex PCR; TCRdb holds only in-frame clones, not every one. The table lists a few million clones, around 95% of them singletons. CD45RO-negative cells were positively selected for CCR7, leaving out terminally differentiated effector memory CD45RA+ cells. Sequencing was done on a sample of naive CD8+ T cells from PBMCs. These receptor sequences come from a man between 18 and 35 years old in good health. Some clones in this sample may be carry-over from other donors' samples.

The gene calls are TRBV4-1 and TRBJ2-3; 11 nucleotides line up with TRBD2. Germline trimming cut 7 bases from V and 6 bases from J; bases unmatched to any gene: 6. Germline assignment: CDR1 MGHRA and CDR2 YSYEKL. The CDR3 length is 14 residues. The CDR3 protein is CASNELAGVDTQYF. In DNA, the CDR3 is TGCGCCAGCAACGAACTAGCGGGAGTCGATACGCAGTATTTT.

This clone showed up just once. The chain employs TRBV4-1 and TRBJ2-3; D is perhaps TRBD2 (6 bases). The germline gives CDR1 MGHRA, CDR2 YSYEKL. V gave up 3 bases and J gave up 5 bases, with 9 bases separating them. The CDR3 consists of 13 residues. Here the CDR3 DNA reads TGCGCCAGCAGCCAGGGACTGAGAGATACGCAGTATTTT. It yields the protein CASSQGLRDTQYF.

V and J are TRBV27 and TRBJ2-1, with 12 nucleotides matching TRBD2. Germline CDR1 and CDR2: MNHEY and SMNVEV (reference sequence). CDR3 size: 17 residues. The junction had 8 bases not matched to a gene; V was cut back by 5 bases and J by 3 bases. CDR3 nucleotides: TGTGCCAGCAGTGATGGACTAGCGGGGATTTTCTACAATGAGCAGTTCTTC. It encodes CASSDGLAGIFYNEQFF.

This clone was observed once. The CDR3 here is CASSLGTYGYTF. The CDR3 coding sequence is TGTGCCAGCAGCTTAGGGACATATGGCTACACCTTC. The chain employs TRBV7-2 and TRBJ1-2, with D perhaps TRBD1 (5 bases). The CDR3 extends over 12 amino acids. CDR1 and CDR2 (germline): SGHTA, FQGNSA. Trimming cost V 1 base and J 5 bases, with 5 bases left between them.

This CDR3 reads CASSSRLQAYEQYF. CDR3 bases: TGTGCCAGCAGCTCCAGACTCCAAGCCTACGAGCAGTACTTC. The chain links TRBV14 to TRBJ2-7; D gene ambiguous. Trimming removed 5 bases from V and 2 bases from J, with 13 bases in between. Germline values: CDR1 SGHDN, CDR2 FVKESK. This CDR3 region has 14 residues.

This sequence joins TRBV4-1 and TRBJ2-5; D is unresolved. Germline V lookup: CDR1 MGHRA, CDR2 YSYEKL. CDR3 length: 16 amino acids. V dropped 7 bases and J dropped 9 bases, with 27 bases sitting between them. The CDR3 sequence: CASTETLSPSRRPQYF. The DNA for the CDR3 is TGCGCCAGCACAGAGACCTTAAGCCCCTCCCGTCGGCCCCAGTACTTC.

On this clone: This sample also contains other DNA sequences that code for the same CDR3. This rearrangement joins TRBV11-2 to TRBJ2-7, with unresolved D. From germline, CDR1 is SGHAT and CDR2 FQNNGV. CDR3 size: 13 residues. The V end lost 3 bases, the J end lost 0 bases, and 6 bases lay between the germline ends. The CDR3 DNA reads TGTGCCAGCAGCTTTCACAGCTCCTACGAGCAGTACTTC. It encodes CASSFHSSYEQYF.

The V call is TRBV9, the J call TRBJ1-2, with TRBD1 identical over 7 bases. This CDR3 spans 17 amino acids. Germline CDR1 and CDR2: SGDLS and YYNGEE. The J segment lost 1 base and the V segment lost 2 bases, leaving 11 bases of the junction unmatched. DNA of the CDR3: TGTGCCAGCAGCGTTTCGATAGGGGGCACCTTTAACTATGGCTACACCTTC. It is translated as CASSVSIGGTFNYGYTF.

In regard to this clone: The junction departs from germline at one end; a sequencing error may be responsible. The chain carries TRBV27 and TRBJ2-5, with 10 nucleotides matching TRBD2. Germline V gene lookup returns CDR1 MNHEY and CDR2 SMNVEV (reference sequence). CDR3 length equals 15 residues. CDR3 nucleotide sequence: TGTGCCAGCTGTTTGACTAGCGGGTACCAAGAGACCCAGTACTTC. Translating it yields CASCLTSGYQETQYF.

CDR3 DNA sequence: TGTGCCAGCAGTGCCAGCCGCTATGCCCTCTCCTACGAGCAGTACTTC. Translating it yields CASSASRYALSYEQYF. The J gene is TRBJ2-7, the V gene TRBV27, with unresolved D. V was pared by 5 bases and J by 0 bases, with 17 bases between. The length of the CDR3 is 16 residues. CDR1 is MNHEY and CDR2 is SMNVEV in the germline V gene (reference sequence).

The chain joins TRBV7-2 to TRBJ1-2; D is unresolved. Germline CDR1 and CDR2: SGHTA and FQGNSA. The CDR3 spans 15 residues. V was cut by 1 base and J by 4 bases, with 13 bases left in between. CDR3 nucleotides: TGTGCCAGCAGCTTAGAACCGAAGGAGATCTATGGCTACACCTTC. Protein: CASSLEPKEIYGYTF.

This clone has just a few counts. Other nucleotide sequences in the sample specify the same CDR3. CDR3 DNA: TGTGCCAGTAGTATAGAGGGCGGGAGGCCCTACAATGAGCAGTTCTTC. Protein: CASSIEGGRPYNEQFF. The chain combines TRBV19 with TRBJ2-1; 8 bases align to TRBD2. This CDR3 region has 16 residues. V was clipped by 0 bases and J by 2 bases; unmatched bases: 3. CDR1 and CDR2 from the germline V gene are LNHDA and SQIVND (reference sequence).

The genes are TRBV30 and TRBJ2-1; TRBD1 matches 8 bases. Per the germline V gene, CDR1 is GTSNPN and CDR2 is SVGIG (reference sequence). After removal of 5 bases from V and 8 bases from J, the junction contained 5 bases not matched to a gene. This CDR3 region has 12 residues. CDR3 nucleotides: TGTGCCTGGGGACAGGGACATTATGAGCAGTTCTTC. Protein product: CAWGQGHYEQFF.

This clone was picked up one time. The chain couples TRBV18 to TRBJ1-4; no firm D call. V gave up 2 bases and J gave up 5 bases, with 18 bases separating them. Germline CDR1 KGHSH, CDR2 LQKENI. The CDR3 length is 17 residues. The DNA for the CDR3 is TGTGCCAGCTCACCAGAAAACACCGCCAGCTTCAATGAAAAACTGTTTTTT. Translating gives CASSPENTASFNEKLFF.

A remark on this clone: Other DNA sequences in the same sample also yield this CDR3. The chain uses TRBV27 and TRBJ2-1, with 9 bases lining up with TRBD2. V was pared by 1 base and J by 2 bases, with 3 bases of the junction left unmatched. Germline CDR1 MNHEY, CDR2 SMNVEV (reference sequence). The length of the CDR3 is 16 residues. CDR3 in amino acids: CASSLLSSGAYNEQFF. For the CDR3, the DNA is TGTGCCAGCAGTTTATTATCTAGCGGGGCCTACAATGAGCAGTTCTTC.

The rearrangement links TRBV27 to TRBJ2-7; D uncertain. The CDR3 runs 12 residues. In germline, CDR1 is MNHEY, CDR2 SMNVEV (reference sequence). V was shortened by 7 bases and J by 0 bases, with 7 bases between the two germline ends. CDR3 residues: CASMVGSYEQYF. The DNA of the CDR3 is TGTGCCAGCATGGTAGGCTCCTACGAGCAGTACTTC.

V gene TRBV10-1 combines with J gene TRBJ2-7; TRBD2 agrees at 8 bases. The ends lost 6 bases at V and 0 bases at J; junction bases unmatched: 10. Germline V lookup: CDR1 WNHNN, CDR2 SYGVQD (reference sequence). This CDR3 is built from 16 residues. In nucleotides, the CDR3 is TGCGCCAGCAGGGCCTGTACTAGCGGACCCTCCTACGAGCAGTACTTC. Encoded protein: CASRACTSGPSYEQYF.

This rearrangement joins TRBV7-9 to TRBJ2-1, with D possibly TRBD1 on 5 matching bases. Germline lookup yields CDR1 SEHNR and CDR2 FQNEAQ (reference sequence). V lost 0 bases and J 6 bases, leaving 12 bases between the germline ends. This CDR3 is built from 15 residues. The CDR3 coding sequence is TGTGCCAGCAGCTTAGCGGTAGGGGCAGCCAATGAGCAGTTCTTC. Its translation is CASSLAVGAANEQFF.

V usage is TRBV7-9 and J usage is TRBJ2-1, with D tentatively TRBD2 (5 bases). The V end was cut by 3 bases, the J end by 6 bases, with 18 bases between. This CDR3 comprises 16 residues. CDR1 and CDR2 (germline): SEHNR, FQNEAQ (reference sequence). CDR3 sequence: CASSLRAEPVLNEQFF. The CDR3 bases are TGTGCCAGCAGCTTGAGGGCCGAACCGGTTCTCAATGAGCAGTTCTTC. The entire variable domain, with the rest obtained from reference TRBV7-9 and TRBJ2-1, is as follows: DTGVSQNPRHKITKRGQNVTFRCDPISEHNRLYWYRQTLGQGPEFLTYFQNEAQLEKSRLLSDRFSAERPKGSFSTLEIQRTEQGDSAMYLCASSLRAEPVLNEQFFGPGTRLTVL.

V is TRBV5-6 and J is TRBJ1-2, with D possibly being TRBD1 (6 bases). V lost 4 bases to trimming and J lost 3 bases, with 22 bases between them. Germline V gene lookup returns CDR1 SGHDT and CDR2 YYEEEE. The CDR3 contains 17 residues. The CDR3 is CASSLYGLLGGYYGYTF. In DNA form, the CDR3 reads TGTGCCAGCAGCCTCTACGGGCTTCTAGGGGGTTACTATGGCTACACCTTC. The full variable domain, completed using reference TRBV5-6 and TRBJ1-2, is DAGVTQSPTHLIKTRGQQVTLRCSPKSGHDTVSWYQQALGQGPQFIFQYYEEEERQRGNFPDRFSGHQFPNYSSELNVNALLLGDSALYLCASSLYGLLGGYYGYTFGSGTRLTVV.

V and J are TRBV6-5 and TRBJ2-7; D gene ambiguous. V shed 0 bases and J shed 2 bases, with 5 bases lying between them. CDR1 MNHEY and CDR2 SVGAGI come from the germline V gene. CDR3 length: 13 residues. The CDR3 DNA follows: TGTGCCAGCAGTTACTCCGCCCCCTACGAGCAGTACTTC. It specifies CASSYSAPYEQYF.

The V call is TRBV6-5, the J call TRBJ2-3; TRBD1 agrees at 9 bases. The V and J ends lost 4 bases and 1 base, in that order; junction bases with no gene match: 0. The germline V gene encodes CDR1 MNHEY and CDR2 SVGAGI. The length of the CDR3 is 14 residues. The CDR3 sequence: CASSWDRGTDTQYF. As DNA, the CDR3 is TGTGCCAGCAGTTGGGACAGGGGCACAGATACGCAGTATTTT.

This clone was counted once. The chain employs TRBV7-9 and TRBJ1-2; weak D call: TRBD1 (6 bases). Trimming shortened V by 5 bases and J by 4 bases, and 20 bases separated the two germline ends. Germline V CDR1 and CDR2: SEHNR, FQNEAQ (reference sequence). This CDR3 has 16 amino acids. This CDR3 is CASSKAGGGTSYGYTF. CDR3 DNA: TGTGCCAGCAGCAAAGCGGGAGGGGGTACCTCCTATGGCTACACCTTC.

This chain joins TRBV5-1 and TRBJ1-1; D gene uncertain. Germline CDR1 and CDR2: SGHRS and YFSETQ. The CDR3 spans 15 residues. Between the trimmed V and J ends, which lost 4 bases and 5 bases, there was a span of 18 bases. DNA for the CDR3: TGCGCCAGCAGCCCCGGCGGAGTTGGGAAGACTGAAGCTTTCTTT. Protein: CASSPGGVGKTEAFF. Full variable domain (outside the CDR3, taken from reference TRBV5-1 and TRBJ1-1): KAGVTQTPRYLIKTRGQQVTLSCSPISGHRSVSWYQQTPGQGLQFLFEYFSETQRNKGNFPGRFSGRQFSNSRSEMNVSTLELGDSALYLCASSPGGVGKTEAFFGQGTRLTVV.

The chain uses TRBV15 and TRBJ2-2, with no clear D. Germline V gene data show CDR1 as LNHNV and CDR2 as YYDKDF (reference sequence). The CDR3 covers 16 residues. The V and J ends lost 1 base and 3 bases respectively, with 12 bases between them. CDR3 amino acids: CATSRGEGMDTGELFF. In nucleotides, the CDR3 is TGTGCCACCAGCAGAGGAGAAGGGATGGACACCGGGGAGCTGTTTTTT.

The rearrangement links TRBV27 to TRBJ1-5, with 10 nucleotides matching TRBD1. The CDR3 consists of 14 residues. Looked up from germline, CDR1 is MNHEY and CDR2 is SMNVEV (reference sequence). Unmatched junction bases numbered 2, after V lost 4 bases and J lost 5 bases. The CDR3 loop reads CASSSGQGDQPQHF. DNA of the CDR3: TGTGCCAGCAGTTCCGGACAGGGGGATCAGCCCCAGCATTTT.

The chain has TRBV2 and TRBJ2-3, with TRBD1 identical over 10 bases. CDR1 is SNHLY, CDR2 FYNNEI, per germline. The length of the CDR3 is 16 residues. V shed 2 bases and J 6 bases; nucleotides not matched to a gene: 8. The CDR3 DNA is TGTGCCAGCAGTGAAATAGCGGGACAGGGGACGGATACGCAGTATTTT. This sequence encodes CASSEIAGQGTDTQYF.

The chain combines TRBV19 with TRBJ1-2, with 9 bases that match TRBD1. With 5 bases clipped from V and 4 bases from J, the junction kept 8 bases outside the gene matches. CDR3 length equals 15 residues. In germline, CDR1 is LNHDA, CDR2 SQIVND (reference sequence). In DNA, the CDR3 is TGTGCCAGTAGTGCCGGGACAGGGACGGGCTATGGCTACACCTTC. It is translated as CASSAGTGTGYGYTF. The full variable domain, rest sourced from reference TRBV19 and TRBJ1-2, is DGGITQSPKYLFRKEGQNVTLSCEQNLNHDAMYWYRQDPGQGLRLIYYSQIVNDFQKGDIAEGYSVSREKKESFPLTVTSAQKNPTAFYLCASSAGTGTGYGYTFGSGTRLTVV.

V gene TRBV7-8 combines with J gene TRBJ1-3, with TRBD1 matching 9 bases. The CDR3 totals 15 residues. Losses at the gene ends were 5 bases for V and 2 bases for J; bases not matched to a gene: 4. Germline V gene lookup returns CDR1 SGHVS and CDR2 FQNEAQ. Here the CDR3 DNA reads TGTGCCAGCAGCGCCCGGGACAGGGCTGGAAACACCATATATTTT. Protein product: CASSARDRAGNTIYF.